The 7 T cell receptor beta chains in this list originate from one sample, sequenced in a study of blood T cells in healthy people across ages. It was with a sample-barcoded 5' primer and a J-beta primer mix that a second PCR of roughly 6 to 12 cycles was run. One entry per CDR3 protein results from TCRdb running MiXCR on the 5' RACE reads. The sample shows roughly 800,000 distinct CDR3 sequences, 58% of them seen only once. Sequenced: blood. The source of these receptors is a young man in good health.

This clonotype was seen many times. V gene TRBV29-1 combines with J gene TRBJ2-7, with TRBD1 identical over 9 bases. The CDR3 is 15 residues long. The V segment lost 5 bases and the J segment 2 bases; nucleotides outside the gene matches: 10. CDR1 and CDR2 (germline): SQVTM, ANQGSEA. The CDR3 DNA is TGCAGCGTTCGAGAAAAGGGACAGGGTCCCTACGAGCAGTACTTC. Its protein is CSVREKGQGPYEQYF.

The chain recombines TRBV6-6 with TRBJ2-7; TRBD1 matches at 7 bases. The CDR3 contains 17 residues. Germline V lookup: CDR1 MNHNY, CDR2 SVGAGI (reference sequence). Trimming took 2 bases from V and 2 from J; bases not matched to a gene: 12. CDR3 in DNA: TGTGCCAGCAGTTACGTGAGTGGGGGACAGCTGCCCTACGAGCAGTACTTC. Translation: CASSYVSGGQLPYEQYF.

The genes are TRBV20-1 and TRBJ2-1; 7 bases map to TRBD2. CDR3 length equals 16 residues. V shed 2 bases and J 6 bases; nucleotides not matched to a gene: 13. Germline CDR1 is DFQATT and CDR2 is SNEGSKA (reference sequence). The CDR3 loop is CSARPQGAGIFNEQFF. The CDR3 nucleotides are TGCAGTGCTAGACCCCAGGGAGCGGGGATATTCAATGAGCAGTTCTTC.

The chain is built from TRBV7-3 and TRBJ2-1; D uncertain. Between the trimmed V and J ends, which lost 5 bases and 5 bases, there was a span of 16 bases. Germline V gene lookup returns CDR1 SGHTA and CDR2 FQGTGA. The CDR3 is made up of 15 amino acids. CDR3 sequence: CASSPQPASDNEQFF. CDR3 sequence (DNA): TGTGCCAGCAGCCCTCAACCGGCTAGTGACAATGAGCAGTTCTTC.

The chain links TRBV10-3 to TRBJ2-1; D gene ambiguous. The CDR3 has 13 residues. Germline CDR1 and CDR2: ENHRY and SYGVKD. The V end lost 4 bases, the J end lost 4 bases, and 8 bases lay between the germline ends. As DNA, the CDR3 is TGTGCCATCAGTGCCCGGATATACAATGAGCAGTTCTTC. Protein product: CAISARIYNEQFF.

This sequence joins TRBV9 and TRBJ2-1; 7 bases line up with TRBD2. Germline CDR1 is SGDLS and CDR2 is YYNGEE. The CDR3 consists of 14 residues. J lost 2 bases, V lost 4 bases, and 3 bases had no gene match. CDR3 DNA sequence: TGTGCCAGCAGCACCGGGGGGACCTACAATGAGCAGTTCTTC. This translates into CASSTGGTYNEQFF.

The chain carries TRBV10-3 and TRBJ2-1; 9 bases line up with TRBD1. Germline values: CDR1 ENHRY, CDR2 SYGVKD. This CDR3 region has 12 residues. V was pared by 7 bases and J by 8 bases, with 3 bases of the junction left unmatched. Written as DNA, the CDR3 is TGTGCCATCACCGGGGACAGGGATGAGCAGTTCTTC. This encodes CAITGDRDEQFF.